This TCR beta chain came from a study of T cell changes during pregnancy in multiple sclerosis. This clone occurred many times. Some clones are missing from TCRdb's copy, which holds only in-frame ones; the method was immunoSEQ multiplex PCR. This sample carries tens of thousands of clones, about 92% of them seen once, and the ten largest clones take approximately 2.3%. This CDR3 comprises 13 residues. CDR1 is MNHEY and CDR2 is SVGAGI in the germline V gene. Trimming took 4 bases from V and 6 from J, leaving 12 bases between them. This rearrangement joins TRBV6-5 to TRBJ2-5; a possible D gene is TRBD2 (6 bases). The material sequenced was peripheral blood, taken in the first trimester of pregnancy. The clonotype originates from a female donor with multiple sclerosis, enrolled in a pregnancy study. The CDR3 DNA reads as TGTGCCAGCAGTTCGTCGGGAGTAAAGACCCAGTACTTC. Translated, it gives CASSSSGVKTQYF.